These 4 T cell receptor beta chains share one sample of origin, sequenced in a study of blood T cell repertoires in COVID-19 (dated by TCRdb to about 2020). The method behind the library was the immunoSEQ multiplex PCR assay. TCRdb provides this immuneACCESS table in a form limited to in-frame rearrangements. Some clones are lacking; in checked studies, under half of them reflect an unresolved V gene, and why the rest are absent is not known. For this sample there are about 350,000 clones; about nine tenths appear just once. Roughly 3.9% of the sample is in the top ten clones. Source material: peripheral blood. Receptors were obtained from a woman aged 55 to 70 with COVID-19, enrolled during active disease.

The rearrangement joins TRBV11-2 to TRBJ2-7; tentatively, D is TRBD2 (5 bases). Trimming took off 0 bases at V and 3 bases at J, with 9 bases between the two ends. Germline V gene sequence: CDR1 SGHAT, CDR2 FQNNGV. The CDR3 consists of 14 residues. The CDR3: CASSLDPSGYEQYF. CDR3 in DNA: TGTGCCAGCAGCTTAGATCCGAGCGGCTACGAGCAGTACTTC.

This clone was observed a few times. This sequence joins TRBV2 and TRBJ2-2, with 10 bases fitting TRBD1. Losses at the gene ends were 5 bases for V and 3 bases for J; bases not matched to a gene: 9. Looked up from germline, CDR1 is SNHLY and CDR2 is FYNNEI. CDR3 length: 17 residues. The CDR3 spells CASSQSGTGAYTGELFF. As DNA, the CDR3 is TGTGCCAGCAGTCAATCCGGGACAGGGGCTTACACCGGGGAGCTGTTTTTT.

V gene TRBV5-5 combines with J gene TRBJ2-7, with 10 bases matching TRBD1. CDR1 is SGHKS and CDR2 is YYEKEE in the germline V gene (reference sequence). V trimming: 0 bases; J trimming: 5 bases; junction bases outside the gene matches: 5. This CDR3 comprises 15 residues. The chain's CDR3 is CASSLEGQGRNEQYF. CDR3 in DNA: TGTGCCAGCAGCTTGGAGGGACAGGGGAGGAACGAGCAGTACTTC.

A single count supports this clone. The chain is built from TRBV2 and TRBJ2-1, with 11 bases matching TRBD2. Germline CDR1 SNHLY, CDR2 FYNNEI. The CDR3 sequence is 13 residues long. V was clipped by 10 bases and J by 9 bases; unmatched bases: 8. CDR3 coding DNA: TGTGCCATCCAGGGACTAGCGGAGAGTGAGCAGTTCTTC. Translating it yields CAIQGLAESEQFF.